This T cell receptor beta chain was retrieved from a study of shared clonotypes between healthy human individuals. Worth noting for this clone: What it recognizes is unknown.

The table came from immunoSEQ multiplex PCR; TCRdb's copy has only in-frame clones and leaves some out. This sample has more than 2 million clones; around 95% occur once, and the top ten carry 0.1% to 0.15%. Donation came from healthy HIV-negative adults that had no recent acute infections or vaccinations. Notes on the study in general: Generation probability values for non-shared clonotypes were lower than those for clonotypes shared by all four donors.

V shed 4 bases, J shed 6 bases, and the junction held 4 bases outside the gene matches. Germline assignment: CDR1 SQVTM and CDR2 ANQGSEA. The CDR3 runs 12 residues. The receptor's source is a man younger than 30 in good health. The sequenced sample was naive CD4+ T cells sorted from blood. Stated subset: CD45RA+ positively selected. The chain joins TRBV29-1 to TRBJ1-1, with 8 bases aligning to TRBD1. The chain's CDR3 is CSVVQGVAEAFF. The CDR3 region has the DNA TGCAGCGTTGTACAGGGGGTAGCTGAAGCTTTCTTT.